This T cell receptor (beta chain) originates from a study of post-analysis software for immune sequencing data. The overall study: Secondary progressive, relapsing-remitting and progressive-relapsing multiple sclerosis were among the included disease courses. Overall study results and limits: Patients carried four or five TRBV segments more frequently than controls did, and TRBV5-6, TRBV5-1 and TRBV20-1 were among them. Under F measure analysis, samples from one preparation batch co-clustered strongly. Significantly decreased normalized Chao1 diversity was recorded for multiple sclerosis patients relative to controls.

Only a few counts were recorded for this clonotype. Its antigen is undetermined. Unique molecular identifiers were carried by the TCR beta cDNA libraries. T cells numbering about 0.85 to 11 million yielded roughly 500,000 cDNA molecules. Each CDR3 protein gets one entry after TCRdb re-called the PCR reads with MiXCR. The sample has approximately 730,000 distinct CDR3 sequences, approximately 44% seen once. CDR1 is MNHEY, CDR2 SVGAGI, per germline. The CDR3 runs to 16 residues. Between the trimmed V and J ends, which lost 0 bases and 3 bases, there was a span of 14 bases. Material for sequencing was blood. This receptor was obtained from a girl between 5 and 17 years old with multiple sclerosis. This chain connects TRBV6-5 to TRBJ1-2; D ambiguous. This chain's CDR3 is CASSYSTGPPYYGYTF. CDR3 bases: TGTGCCAGCAGTTACTCGACCGGACCCCCCTACTATGGCTACACCTTC.